This TCR beta chain was documented in a study of blood T cell repertoires in COVID-19. TCRdb keeps only in-frame clones here, not all; method: immunoSEQ multiplex PCR. The data contain around 500,000 clones, roughly 90% of them singletons. V was cut by 8 bases and J by 1 base, with 11 bases left in between. The CDR3 contains 13 residues. The V gene's germline CDR1 is LGHNT and CDR2 FRNRAP. The sequenced sample consisted of PBMCs or T cells enriched from blood (not recorded which). The gene calls are TRBV12-5 and TRBJ1-1; D is perhaps TRBD1 (5 bases). The TCR originated in a woman between 35 and 50 years old who had recovered from COVID-19. CDR3: CASQGVTNTEAFF. Written as DNA, the CDR3 is TGTGCTAGTCAAGGGGTAACGAACACTGAAGCTTTCTTT. The full variable domain, completed using reference TRBV12-5 and TRBJ1-1, is DARVTQTPRHKVTEMGQEVTMRCQPILGHNTVFWYRQTMMQGLELLAYFRNRAPLDDSGMPKDRFSAEMPDATLATLKIQPSEPRDSAVYFCASQGVTNTEAFFGQGTRLTVV.